Given below is one T cell receptor (beta chain) in context. How the authors handled the data: Estimation of nucleated cell counts relied on the amplification of reference gene primers. Method: immunoSEQ multiplex PCR; TCRdb's copy keeps in-frame clones and lacks some. V, J and clone size were drawn from that table, and D and trimming were deduced from the DNA. The repertoire holds approximately 160,000 clones, with just over 90% as singletons. The entry originates in a study of blood T cell repertoires in COVID-19. Study-wide context: Material from acute and convalescent COVID-19 was sourced from the United States, Italy and Spain. In each case, the material was cDNA or gDNA derived from T cells, B-cell-depleted T cells, or PBMCs.

The Seattle patients joined while their infection was active and were tracked longitudinally afterward. This CDR3 comprises 17 residues. V lost 5 bases and J lost 6, with 22 bases in between. CDR1 is MDHEN, CDR2 SYDVKM, per germline. Sequencing used peripheral blood. This sequence joins TRBV28 and TRBJ1-4, with D maybe TRBD1 (6 bases). The TCR originated in a woman aged 55-70 years with COVID-19, enrolled during active disease. CDR3 region: CASSPGPRGGIDEKLFF. DNA of the CDR3: TGTGCCAGCAGTCCGGGACCAAGGGGGGGGATTGATGAAAAACTGTTTTTT.